This T cell receptor beta chain was found in a study of OX40 agonist ivuxolimab in advanced cancers. Study background: Age averaged 60 years (range about 20 to 80), and around 87% were male. Study-level findings and limits: Low normalized T-cell clonal expansion was additionally recorded for some nonresponders.

This clone was counted once. Its antigen is still unknown. Repertoires were generated with immunoSEQ multiplex PCR, while TCRdb's copy carries only in-frame clones and drops some. This sample carries around 60,000 clones, approximately 90% of them seen once, and the ten largest clones take 0.67%. Sampling of blood occurred at baseline, cycle 4 day 1, and cycle 7 day 1. V dropped 5 bases and J dropped 5; count of bases not matched to a gene: 5. The V gene's germline CDR1 is KGHSH and CDR2 LQKENI. CDR3 length: 13 residues. Sequencing used CD4+ or CD8+ T cells sorted from blood, obtained in a trial of the OX40 agonist ivuxolimab. The clonotype originates from an adult with an advanced solid tumor such as melanoma, head and neck, liver or kidney cancer. This chain links TRBV18 with TRBJ2-5; 7 bases match TRBD1. The CDR3 reads CASSADRAETQYF. CDR3 nucleotides: TGTGCCAGCTCAGCAGACAGGGCTGAGACCCAGTACTTC.